Described below is a single T cell receptor (beta chain) sequence and its context. What this receptor recognizes is not known. No much larger clone is present one base from it, and per-base qualities are unavailable. According to the germline V gene, CDR1 reads MNHNS and CDR2 reads SASEGT. Ends trimmed: V by 10 bases, J by 12 bases; bases unmatched to a gene: 6. Counted from cysteine to phenylalanine, this CDR3 has 12 amino acids. The entry retains the CDR3 DNA only, 36 bases that are in frame from base 1. This sample was taken from a study of technical replicates of blood from several donors (dated by TCRdb to the late 2010s). Libraries were built with the immunoSEQ multiplex PCR assay. Entries here come from immuneACCESS through TCRdb and include only in-frame sequences with V and J called. Some clones fail to appear in such tables; in the studies checked, an unresolved V gene covers under half of the shortfall, and the cause of the remainder is unknown. The sample contains 85,000 to 100,000 clones, 85% to 95% of them found a single time. The ten biggest clones cover roughly 0.26% of the sample.

Sample: T cells isolated from PBMCs. This sequence uses TRBV6-1 and TRBJ2-1; 13 nucleotides in the junction match TRBD2. The source of this sequence is a human donor in good health. The DNA sequence reads TGTGCCACCCGACTAGCGGGAGGAGGGCAGTTCTTC. This translates into CATRLAGGGQFF.